Included here is one T cell receptor beta chain sequence, with context. The study ran its PCR with 60 Vbeta and 13 Jbeta primers. Clones were sequenced by immunoSEQ multiplex PCR, and TCRdb holds only the in-frame ones, with some missing. In the table there are 150,000 to 200,000 clones, 79% of which are singletons. The CDR3 consists of 17 residues. Germline CDR1 reads SGDLS; CDR2 reads YYNGEE. The ends lost 3 bases at V and 3 bases at J; junction bases unmatched: 9. The sample comes from a study of cytomegalovirus exposure and HLA in healthy donors. The chain links TRBV9 to TRBJ2-7, with 13 positions matching TRBD2. This receptor was identified in a woman between 45 and 65 years old in good health and CMV-seronegative. The sequenced material came from PBMCs. The CDR3 here is CASSGRTGTSGVYEQYF. CDR3 bases: TGTGCCAGCAGCGGTCGTACCGGGACTAGCGGGGTCTACGAGCAGTACTTC.